These T cell receptor beta chains were read from a single sample in a study of shared clonotypes between healthy human individuals. Assay: immunoSEQ multiplex PCR; the TCRdb copy retains only in-frame clones and omits some. The table has 2.3 million or so clones, approximately 95% seen once; the top ten hold about 0.39%. Sequencing was carried out using naive CD4+ T cells from PBMCs. These receptors all stem from a man in his late teens or twenties in good health. Some clones in this sample may be carry-over from other donors' samples. Both conserved end residues are part of each CDR3. The D gene is left open where the match is weak. Clone size is shown for a subset of rows, as once, few, many or a class of expanded clone.

>TRBJ1-2|TRBV29-1|NA|NA
TGCAGCGTTGTCCCGGACAGAGATGGCTACACCTTC
CSVVPDRDGYTF
>TRBJ2-7|TRBV18|NA|TRBD2
TGTGCCAGCTCACCACAGCGGGAGGTACCCGAGCAGTACTTC
CASSPQREVPEQYF
>TRBJ2-1|TRBV20-1|NA|TRBD1
TGCAGTGCTGTAAGGACAGGGATGGTCTTC
CSAVRTGMVF
>TRBJ2-1|TRBV5-1|few|TRBD1
TGCGCCAGCAGCTTGGGACAGGGCTCCTACAATGAGCAGTTCTTC
CASSLGQGSYNEQFF
>TRBJ1-1|TRBV2|NA|NA
TGTGCCAGCAAGGTGATTTGGGGGATGAACACTGAAGCTTTCTTT
CASKVIWGMNTEAFF
>TRBJ2-3|TRBV5-1|NA|TRBD2
TGCGCCAGCAGCTCGGGACTAGCGGTTAGCACAGATACGCAGTATTTT
CASSSGLAVSTDTQYF
>TRBJ1-2|TRBV19|few|NA
TGTGCCAGTAGTATAGTTCCCAGTTTGTTTACCTTC
CASSIVPSLFTF
>TRBJ2-3|TRBV2|NA|TRBD1
TGTGCCAGCAGGGGGGGGACAGGGCTACGAACAGATACGCAGTATTTT
CASRGGTGLRTDTQYF
>TRBJ1-1|TRBV29-1|NA|TRBD1
TGCAGCGGGACAGGGAGGCTGAGGCCTGAAGCTTTCTTT
CSGTGRLRPEAFF
>TRBJ2-3|TRBV30|NA|TRBD2
TGTGCCTGGGGGACTAGCGGTTACACAGATACGCAGTATTTT
CAWGTSGYTDTQYF
>TRBJ2-7|TRBV6-1|NA|NA
TGTGCCAGCAGTGAAGGGGGAAACTCCTACGAGCAGTACTTC
CASSEGGNSYEQYF
>TRBJ2-7|TRBV9|few|NA
TGTGCCAGCAGCGTAGTGTACTTC
CASSVVYF
>TRBJ2-5|TRBV19|NA|NA
TGTGCCAGTACCCCTCCAGGGATCGGAGAGACCCAGTACTTC
CASTPPGIGETQYF
>TRBJ2-2|TRBV7-8|NA|TRBD2
TGTGCCAGCAGCTCCCGGACTAGCGGGAGTCTCAGGGAGCTGTTTTTT
CASSSRTSGSLRELFF
>TRBJ2-1|TRBV6-6|NA|NA
TGTGCCAGCAGTGGGCGGCAACCCTACAATGAGCAGTTCTTC
CASSGRQPYNEQFF
>TRBJ2-1|TRBV2|NA|TRBD2
TGTGCCAGCAGTCCCTCGCGGGGGTACAATGAGCAGTTCTTC
CASSPSRGYNEQFF
>TRBJ1-5|TRBV4-1|NA|NA
TGCGCCAGCAGCCCGCACACTCCGGGGGGGAATGGCAATCAGCCCCAGCATTTT
CASSPHTPGGNGNQPQHF
>TRBJ1-3|TRBV6-5|NA|NA
TGTGCCAGCAGTTACAGGACCGCGGGGAAGAGAAACACCATATATTTT
CASSYRTAGKRNTIYF
>TRBJ2-7|TRBV27|once|TRBD1
TGTGCCAGCAGTCGAGGACAGGGGAACGAGCAGTACTTC
CASSRGQGNEQYF
>TRBJ1-2|TRBV29-1|NA|NA
TGCAGCGTTTTCATTGGGGCAGGAGGCTACACCTTC
CSVFIGAGGYTF
>TRBJ2-2|TRBV25-1|once|TRBD1
TGTGCCAGCAGTACATCAGGGGGCGCGAACACCGGGGAGCTGTTTTTT
CASSTSGGANTGELFF
>TRBJ2-7|TRBV6-5|NA|NA
TGTGCCACCTCGGGAGAGGGGGCCTACGAGCAGTACTTC
CATSGEGAYEQYF
>TRBJ2-3|TRBV11-2|NA|TRBD2
TGTGCCAGCAGCATGGGACTAGCGGGAGGGCCGAGCACAGATACGCAGTATTTT
CASSMGLAGGPSTDTQYF
>TRBJ2-1|TRBV10-2|NA|NA
TGCGCCAGCACCTACGATCGGAGCTCCTACAATGAGCAGTTCTTC
CASTYDRSSYNEQFF
>TRBJ1-1|TRBV2|NA|NA
TGTGCCAGCAGTAAAGGGCTGGGGGGGGAAGCTTTCTTT
CASSKGLGGEAFF
>TRBJ1-6|TRBV28|NA|NA
TGTGCCAGCAGTCCTGTAGTCCTAGAGTCACCCCTCCACTTT
CASSPVVLESPLHF
>TRBJ2-6|TRBV5-1|once|NA
TGCGCCAGCAGCTTTCAAGGGAGTTCTGGGGCCAACGTCCTGACTTTC
CASSFQGSSGANVLTF
>TRBJ1-1|TRBV5-1|NA|TRBD1
TGCGCCAGCAGCCGGGGGACAGGTACTGAAGCTTTCTTT
CASSRGTGTEAFF
>TRBJ2-5|TRBV7-9|NA|NA
TGTGCCAGCAGCCAAGGAGGGGGCAAAGGGCAAGAGACCCAGTACTTC
CASSQGGGKGQETQYF
>TRBJ1-1|TRBV7-9|NA|TRBD1
TGTGCCAGCAGCTTGGGACAGGGAAGAACTGAAGCTTTCTTT
CASSLGQGRTEAFF
>TRBJ1-1|TRBV10-1|NA|NA
TGCGCCAGCAGTGAGTGGCCAGAGAACCTAATGAACACTGAAGCTTTCTTT
CASSEWPENLMNTEAFF
>TRBJ2-3|TRBV18|NA|TRBD2
TGTGCCAGCTCACCAACTAGCGGGACGAGCACAGATACGCAGTATTTT
CASSPTSGTSTDTQYF